Each of the 24 T cell receptor beta chains below was sequenced from the same sample in a study of T cell repertoires in ileal Crohn's disease. Method: immunoSEQ multiplex PCR; TCRdb's copy keeps in-frame clones and lacks some. The data contain some 5,000 clones, 81% of them singletons. The source material was ileal tissue. The source is an adult with Crohn's disease.

The chain has TRBV6-5 and TRBJ1-6, with 7 bases lining up with TRBD1. The CDR3 totals 14 residues. CDR1 and CDR2 (germline): MNHEY, SVGAGI. Trimming took 6 bases from V and 3 from J; bases not matched to a gene: 2. This chain's CDR3 is CASSRDSYNSPLHF. The CDR3 bases are TGTGCCAGCAGCCGGGACAGCTATAATTCACCCCTCCACTTT.

The rearrangement uses TRBV2 and TRBJ2-3; 9 bases map to TRBD2. The CDR3 is 16 amino acids. CDR1 and CDR2 (germline): SNHLY, FYNNEI. V shed 5 bases, J shed 6 bases, and the junction held 12 bases outside the gene matches. CDR3 bases: TGTGCCAGCAGTCGCCCGACTAGCGGATTTAGGGATACGCAGTATTTT. Encoded protein: CASSRPTSGFRDTQYF.

Details on this clone: At the DNA level, this CDR3 is encoded by other sequences in the same sample as well. DNA of the CDR3: TGTGCCTGGACAGGGGGAGAGACCCAGTACTTC. It yields the protein CAWTGGETQYF. V is TRBV30 and J is TRBJ2-5, with TRBD1 matching 7 bases. Trimming cost V 4 bases and J 4 bases; bases outside gene matches: 0. Germline V gene sequence: CDR1 GTSNPN, CDR2 SVGIG (reference sequence). The CDR3 is made up of 11 amino acids. Based on the CDR3 plus reference TRBV30 and TRBJ2-5, the full variable domain is SQTIHQWPATLVQPVGSPLSLECTVEGTSNPNLYWYRQAAGRGLQLLFYSVGIGQISSEVPQNLSASRPQDRQFILSSKKLLLSDSGFYLCAWTGGETQYFGPGTRLLVL.

As DNA, the CDR3 is TGTGCCAGCTCACCATTCGACAGAAGCGATGGCTACACCTTC. Its translation: CASSPFDRSDGYTF. The genes are TRBV18 and TRBJ1-2; tentative D call: TRBD1 (5 bases). The CDR3 runs 14 residues. CDR1 and CDR2 from the germline V gene are KGHSH and LQKENI. Trimming stripped 2 bases from V and 6 bases from J, with 13 bases between. The variable domain in full, with the rest retrieved from reference TRBV18 and TRBJ1-2, is NAGVMQNPRHLVRRRGQEARLRCSPMKGHSHVYWYRQLPEEGLKFMVYLQKENIIDESGMPKERFSAEFPKEGPSILRIQQVVRGDSAAYFCASSPFDRSDGYTFGSGTRLTVV.

The gene calls are TRBV9 and TRBJ2-1; D might be TRBD2 (6 bases). V was trimmed by 0 bases and J by 2 bases, leaving 12 bases between them. CDR3 length equals 16 residues. CDR1 is SGDLS, CDR2 YYNGEE, per germline. In nucleotides, the CDR3 is TGTGCCAGCAGCGTAGGTGGCGGGGACGCCTACAATGAGCAGTTCTTC. Protein sequence: CASSVGGGDAYNEQFF.

The chain has TRBV9 and TRBJ2-7; 13 bases line up with TRBD2. CDR1 SGDLS and CDR2 YYNGEE come from the germline V gene. The V gene end was trimmed by 0 bases and the J gene end by 3 bases; junction bases not matched to a gene: 6. The CDR3 consists of 17 residues. In nucleotides, the CDR3 is TGTGCCAGCAGCGTAGGAACTAGCGGGGGGGCGATCTACGAGCAGTACTTC. This gives the protein CASSVGTSGGAIYEQYF.

This clone was counted once. The rearrangement uses TRBV18 and TRBJ2-5; 7 bases are shared with TRBD1. The CDR3 sequence is 14 residues long. Germline CDR1 KGHSH, CDR2 LQKENI. Trimming took 5 bases from V and 5 from J; bases not matched to a gene: 8. DNA for the CDR3: TGTGCCAGCTCAGACAGGGATGGTGCCGAGACCCAGTACTTC. Its translation: CASSDRDGAETQYF.

The V call is TRBV6-6, the J call TRBJ1-2; D gene uncertain. This CDR3 is built from 13 residues. V was cut by 8 bases and J by 1 base, with 11 bases left in between. The V gene's germline CDR1 is MNHNY and CDR2 SVGAGI (reference sequence). In nucleotides, the CDR3 is TGTGCCAGCGATGGCAGTCTTAACTATGGCTACACCTTC. Translation: CASDGSLNYGYTF.

The rearrangement joins TRBV19 to TRBJ1-4; D call uncertain. This CDR3 region has 13 residues. The V and J ends lost 6 bases and 6 bases respectively, with 11 bases between them. In germline, CDR1 is LNHDA, CDR2 SQIVND (reference sequence). As DNA, the CDR3 is TGTGCCAGTAGGGGCGTATACGATGAAAAACTGTTTTTT. Translation gives CASRGVYDEKLFF.

This clone has only a few counts. The genes are TRBV5-1 and TRBJ2-5; 7 bases match TRBD2. Per the germline V gene, CDR1 is SGHRS and CDR2 is YFSETQ. This CDR3 region has 16 residues. With V trimmed by 4 bases and J by 3 bases, 12 bases remained unmatched. The CDR3 region is CASSLNPGLQKETQYF. The CDR3 DNA sequence: TGCGCCAGCAGCCTAAATCCGGGACTACAAAAAGAGACCCAGTACTTC.

Note on this clone: The sample has other DNA sequences that encode this CDR3 too. The chain uses TRBV6-5 and TRBJ1-2, with a tentative D call TRBD1 (5 bases). Germline CDR1 is MNHEY and CDR2 is SVGAGI. The germline V and J ends were trimmed by 2 bases and 3 bases, with 10 bases remaining between them. The CDR3 spans 14 residues. In DNA, the CDR3 is TGTGCCAGCAGTTACAGGGAGGGGTACTATGGCTACACCTTC. Its translation is CASSYREGYYGYTF.

This rearrangement joins TRBV2 to TRBJ1-2, with a weak D call TRBD1 (6 bases). CDR1 SNHLY and CDR2 FYNNEI come from the germline V gene. The CDR3 is 14 amino acids. Trimming left V 2 bases short and J 7 bases short, with 14 bases between. In DNA form, the CDR3 reads TGTGCCAGCAGTGAAAGACAGGTATCTAGTGGCTACACCTTC. It translates to CASSERQVSSGYTF.

The chain employs TRBV4-1 and TRBJ2-7; TRBD2 matches at 7 bases. The CDR3 length is 15 residues. The trim removed 4 bases at V and 7 bases at J, leaving 13 bases unmatched. Germline-derived CDR1 and CDR2 are MGHRA and YSYEKL. CDR3 protein: CASSPASSGGGEQYF. The CDR3 DNA reads as TGCGCCAGCAGCCCTGCCTCTAGCGGAGGAGGAGAGCAGTACTTC.

This clone was picked up a small number of times. The rearrangement uses TRBV6-1 and TRBJ2-7; a possible D gene is TRBD1 (6 bases). The V end lost 10 bases, the J end lost 4 bases, and 17 bases lay between the germline ends. The CDR3 totals 13 residues. The germline V gene has CDR1 MNHNS and CDR2 SASEGT. CDR3 coding DNA: TGTGCCACCTCCCCCGGGACAAAATACGAGCAGTACTTC. It specifies CATSPGTKYEQYF.

This sequence joins TRBV7-2 and TRBJ1-6; D unclear. CDR1 SGHTA and CDR2 FQGNSA come from the germline V gene. This CDR3 region has 16 residues. The V and J ends lost 2 bases and 6 bases respectively, with 14 bases between them. The CDR3 DNA is TGTGCCAGCAGCTTACGGGGTCCCACAACTAATTCACCCCTCCACTTT. This sequence encodes CASSLRGPTTNSPLHF.

The rearrangement joins TRBV5-4 to TRBJ1-2, with D perhaps matching TRBD1 (6 bases). The CDR3 length is 17 residues. V was shortened by 3 bases and J by 0 bases, with 18 bases between the two germline ends. Per the germline V gene, CDR1 is SGHNT and CDR2 is YYREEE (reference sequence). The CDR3 DNA follows: TGTGCCAGCAGCTCCCCGGGGGGGGGCGCCGCTAACTATGGCTACACCTTC. As protein: CASSSPGGGAANYGYTF.

Only a few counts were recorded for this clone. V usage is TRBV30 and J usage is TRBJ1-2, with 9 bases fitting TRBD1. Germline V gene sequence: CDR1 GTSNPN, CDR2 SVGIG (reference sequence). The CDR3 loop spans 14 amino acids. J gave up 7 bases and V 0 bases, and 6 bases lay outside the gene matches. CDR3 region: CAWSVGTGSGGYTF. The DNA for the CDR3 is TGTGCCTGGAGTGTCGGGACAGGGAGCGGTGGCTACACCTTC.

This rearrangement joins TRBV1 to TRBJ1-2; whether TRBD1, the table's D call, matches the DNA was not checked. TRBV1 has pseudogene status. This CDR3 has 15 residues. DNA for the CDR3: TGCACCAGCAGCCAAGATGGGCAGGGGGACTATGGCTACACCTTC. Residues: CTSSQDGQGDYGYTF.

The J gene is TRBJ1-6, the V gene TRBV7-9; 9 bases agree with TRBD1. CDR3 size: 15 residues. After removal of 4 bases from V and 9 bases from J, the junction contained 7 bases not matched to a gene. Germline V gene lookup returns CDR1 SEHNR and CDR2 FQNEAQ (reference sequence). The CDR3 sequence: CASSSNTGGGSPLHF. CDR3 DNA: TGTGCCAGCAGCTCAAATACAGGGGGCGGTTCACCCCTCCACTTT.

The table lists this clone with a few counts. The rearrangement joins TRBV9 to TRBJ1-5; D gene unclear. Germline loops: CDR1 SGDLS, CDR2 YYNGEE. Trimming took off 4 bases at V and 3 bases at J, with 20 bases between the two ends. The CDR3 covers 17 residues. The CDR3 region has the DNA TGTGCCAGCAGCCCACAAGACATACAGAAACCCAATCAGCCCCAGCATTTT. This codes for CASSPQDIQKPNQPQHF.

The chain couples TRBV6-4 to TRBJ2-2, with TRBD1 matching 10 bases. The length of the CDR3 is 14 residues. The germline V gene encodes CDR1 MRHNA and CDR2 SNTAGT. V shed 2 bases and J 6 bases; nucleotides not matched to a gene: 0. DNA for the CDR3: TGTGCCAGCAGTGACGGACAGGGGGCCGGGGAGCTGTTTTTT. As protein: CASSDGQGAGELFF.

The chain employs TRBV7-2 and TRBJ1-5, with TRBD1 matching over 7 bases. The CDR3 covers 13 residues. The germline CDR1 and CDR2 sequences are SGHTA and FQGNSA. With 5 bases clipped from V and 5 bases from J, the junction kept 3 bases outside the gene matches. The CDR3 DNA is TGTGCCAGCAGCCCAGACAGGGATCAGCCCCAGCATTTT. Translated: CASSPDRDQPQHF.

CDR3 residues: CASSLSFEAFF. The CDR3 bases are TGTGCCAGCAGCTTATCATTTGAAGCTTTCTTT. The chain is built from TRBV7-2 and TRBJ1-1; no definite D call. Germline V gene data show CDR1 as SGHTA and CDR2 as FQGNSA. Trimming shortened V by 2 bases and J by 7 bases, and 5 bases separated the two germline ends. The CDR3 is 11 amino acids.

The chain combines TRBV7-9 with TRBJ2-7; no reliable D call. The V and J ends lost 1 base and 5 bases respectively, with 9 bases between them. This CDR3 is built from 13 residues. Germline-derived CDR1 and CDR2 are SEHNR and FQNEAQ (reference sequence). The CDR3 nucleotides are TGTGCCAGCAGCTTAGAGGAGCCACACGAGCAGTACTTC. Translation: CASSLEEPHEQYF.